The clone carrying this T cell receptor (beta chain) appeared once. Random-hexamer reverse transcription was applied to roughly 0.5 to 1 ug RNA. Using its own MiXCR run on the immunoSEQ multiplex PCR reads, TCRdb lists one record per CDR3 protein. In the table there are around 300,000 distinct CDR3 sequences, about 91% of which are singletons. This entry comes from a study of CD8 T cells in Susac syndrome. Looked up from germline, CDR1 is ENHRY and CDR2 is SYGVKD. With 4 bases removed from V and 6 bases from J, the gap between germline ends came to 15 bases. This CDR3 contains 15 residues. The sequence derives from a human donor with multiple sclerosis. What was sequenced was CD4+ T cells from PBMCs. The chain couples TRBV10-3 to TRBJ2-2; the D gene is possibly TRBD2 (6 bases). CDR3 region: CAISAGGWVAGELFF. The DNA for the CDR3 is TGTGCCATCAGTGCCGGGGGATGGGTGGCCGGGGAGCTGTTTTTT.